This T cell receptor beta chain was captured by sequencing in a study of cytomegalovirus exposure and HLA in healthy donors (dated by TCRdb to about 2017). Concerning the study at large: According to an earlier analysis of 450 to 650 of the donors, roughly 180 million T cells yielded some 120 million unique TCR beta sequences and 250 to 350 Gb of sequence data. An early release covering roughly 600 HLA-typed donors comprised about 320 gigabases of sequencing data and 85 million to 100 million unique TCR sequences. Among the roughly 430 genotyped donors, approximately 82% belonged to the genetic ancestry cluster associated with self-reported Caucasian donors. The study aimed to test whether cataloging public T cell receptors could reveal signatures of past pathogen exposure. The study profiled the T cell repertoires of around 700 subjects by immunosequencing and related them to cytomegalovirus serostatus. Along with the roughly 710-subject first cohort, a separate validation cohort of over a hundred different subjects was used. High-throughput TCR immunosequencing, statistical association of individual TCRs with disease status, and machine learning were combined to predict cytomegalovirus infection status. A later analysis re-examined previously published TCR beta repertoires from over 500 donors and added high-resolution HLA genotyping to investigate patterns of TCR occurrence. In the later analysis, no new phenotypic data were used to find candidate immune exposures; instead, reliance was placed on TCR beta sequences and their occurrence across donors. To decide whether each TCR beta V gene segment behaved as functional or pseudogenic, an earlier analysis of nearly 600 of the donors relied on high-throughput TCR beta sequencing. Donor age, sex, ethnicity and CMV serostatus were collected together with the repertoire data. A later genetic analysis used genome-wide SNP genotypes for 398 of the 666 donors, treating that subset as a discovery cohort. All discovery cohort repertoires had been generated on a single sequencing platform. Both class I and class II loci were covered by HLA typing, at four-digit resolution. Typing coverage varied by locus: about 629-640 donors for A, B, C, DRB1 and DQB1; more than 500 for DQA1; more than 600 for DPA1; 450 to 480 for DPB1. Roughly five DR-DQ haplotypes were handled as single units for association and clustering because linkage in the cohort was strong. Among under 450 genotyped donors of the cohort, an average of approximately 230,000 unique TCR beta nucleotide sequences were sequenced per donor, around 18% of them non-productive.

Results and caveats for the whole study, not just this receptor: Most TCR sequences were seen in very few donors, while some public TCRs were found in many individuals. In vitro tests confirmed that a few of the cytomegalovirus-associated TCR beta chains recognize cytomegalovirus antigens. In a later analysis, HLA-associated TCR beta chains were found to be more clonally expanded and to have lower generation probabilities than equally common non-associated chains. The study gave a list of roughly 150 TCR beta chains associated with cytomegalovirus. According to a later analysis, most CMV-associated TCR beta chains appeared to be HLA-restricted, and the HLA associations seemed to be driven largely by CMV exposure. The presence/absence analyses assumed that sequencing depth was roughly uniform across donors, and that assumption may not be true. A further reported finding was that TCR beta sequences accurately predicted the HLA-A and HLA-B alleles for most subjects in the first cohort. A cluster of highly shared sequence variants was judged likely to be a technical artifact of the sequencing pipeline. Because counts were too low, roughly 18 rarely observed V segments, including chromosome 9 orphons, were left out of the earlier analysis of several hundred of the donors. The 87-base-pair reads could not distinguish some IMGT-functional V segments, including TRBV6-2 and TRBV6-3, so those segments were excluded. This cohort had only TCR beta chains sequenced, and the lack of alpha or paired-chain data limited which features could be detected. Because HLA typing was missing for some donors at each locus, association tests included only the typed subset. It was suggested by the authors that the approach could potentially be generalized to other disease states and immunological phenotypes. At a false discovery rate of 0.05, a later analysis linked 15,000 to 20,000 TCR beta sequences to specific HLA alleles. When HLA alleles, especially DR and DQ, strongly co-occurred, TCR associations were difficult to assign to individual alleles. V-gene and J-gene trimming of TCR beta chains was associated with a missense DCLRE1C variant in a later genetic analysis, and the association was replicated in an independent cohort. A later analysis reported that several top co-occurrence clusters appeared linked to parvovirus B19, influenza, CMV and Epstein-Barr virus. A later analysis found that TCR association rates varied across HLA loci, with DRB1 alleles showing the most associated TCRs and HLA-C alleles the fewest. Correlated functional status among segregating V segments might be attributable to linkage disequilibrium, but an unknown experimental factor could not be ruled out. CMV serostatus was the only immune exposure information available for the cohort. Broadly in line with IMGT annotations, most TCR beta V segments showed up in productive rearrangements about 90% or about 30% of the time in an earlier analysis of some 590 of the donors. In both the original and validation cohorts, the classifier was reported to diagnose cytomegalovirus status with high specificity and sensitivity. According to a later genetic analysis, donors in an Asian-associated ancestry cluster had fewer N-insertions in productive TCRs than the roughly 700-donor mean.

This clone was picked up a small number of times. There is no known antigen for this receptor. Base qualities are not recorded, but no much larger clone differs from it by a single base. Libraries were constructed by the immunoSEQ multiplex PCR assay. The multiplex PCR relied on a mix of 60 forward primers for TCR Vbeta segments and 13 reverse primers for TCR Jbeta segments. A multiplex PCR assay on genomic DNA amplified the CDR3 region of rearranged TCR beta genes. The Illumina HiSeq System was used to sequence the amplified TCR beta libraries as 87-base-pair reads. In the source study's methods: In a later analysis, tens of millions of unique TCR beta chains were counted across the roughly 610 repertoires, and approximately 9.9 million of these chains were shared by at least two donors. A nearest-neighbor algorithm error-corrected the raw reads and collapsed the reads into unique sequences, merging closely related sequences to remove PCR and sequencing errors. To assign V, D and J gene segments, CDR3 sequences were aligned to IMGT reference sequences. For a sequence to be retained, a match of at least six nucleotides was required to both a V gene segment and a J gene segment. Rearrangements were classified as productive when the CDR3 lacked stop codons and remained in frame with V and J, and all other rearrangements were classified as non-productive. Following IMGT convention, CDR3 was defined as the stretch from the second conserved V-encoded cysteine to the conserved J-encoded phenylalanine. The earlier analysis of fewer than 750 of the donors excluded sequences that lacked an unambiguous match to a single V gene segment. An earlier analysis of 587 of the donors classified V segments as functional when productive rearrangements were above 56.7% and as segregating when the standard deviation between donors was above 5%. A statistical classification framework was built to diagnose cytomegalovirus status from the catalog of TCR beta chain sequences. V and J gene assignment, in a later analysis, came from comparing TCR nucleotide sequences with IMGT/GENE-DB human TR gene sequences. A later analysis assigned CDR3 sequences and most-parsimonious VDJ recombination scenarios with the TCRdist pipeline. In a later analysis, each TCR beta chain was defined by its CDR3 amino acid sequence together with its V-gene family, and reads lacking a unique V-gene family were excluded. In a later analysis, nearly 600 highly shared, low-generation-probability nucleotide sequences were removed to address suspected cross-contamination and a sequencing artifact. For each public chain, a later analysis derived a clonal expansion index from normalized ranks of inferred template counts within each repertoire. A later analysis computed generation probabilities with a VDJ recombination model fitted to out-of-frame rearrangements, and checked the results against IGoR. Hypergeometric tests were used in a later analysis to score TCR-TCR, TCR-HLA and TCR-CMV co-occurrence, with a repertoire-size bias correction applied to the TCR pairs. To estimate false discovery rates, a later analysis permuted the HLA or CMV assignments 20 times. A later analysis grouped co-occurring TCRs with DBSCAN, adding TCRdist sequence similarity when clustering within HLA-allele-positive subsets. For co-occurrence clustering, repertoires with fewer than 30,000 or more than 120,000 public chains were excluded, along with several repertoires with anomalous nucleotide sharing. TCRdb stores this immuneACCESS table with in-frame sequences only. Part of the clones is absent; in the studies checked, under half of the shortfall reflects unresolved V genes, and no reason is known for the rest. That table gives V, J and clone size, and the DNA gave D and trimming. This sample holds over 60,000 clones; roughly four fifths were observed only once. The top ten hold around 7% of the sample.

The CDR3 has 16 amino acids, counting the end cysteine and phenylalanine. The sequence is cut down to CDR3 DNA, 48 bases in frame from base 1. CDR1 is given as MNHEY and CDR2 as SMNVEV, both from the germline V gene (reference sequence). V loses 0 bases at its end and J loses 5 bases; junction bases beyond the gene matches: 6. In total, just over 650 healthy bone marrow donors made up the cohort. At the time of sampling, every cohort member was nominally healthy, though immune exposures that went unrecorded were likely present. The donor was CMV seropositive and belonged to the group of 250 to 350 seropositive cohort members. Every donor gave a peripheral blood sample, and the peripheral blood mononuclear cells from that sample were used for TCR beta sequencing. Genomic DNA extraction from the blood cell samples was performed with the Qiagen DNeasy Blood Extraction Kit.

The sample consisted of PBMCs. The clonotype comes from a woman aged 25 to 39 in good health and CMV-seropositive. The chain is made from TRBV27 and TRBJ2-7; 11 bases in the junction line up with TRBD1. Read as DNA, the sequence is TGTGCCAGCAGTTTATCCGGGACAGGGGGTAGTCACGAGCAGTACTTC. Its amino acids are CASSLSGTGGSHEQYF.